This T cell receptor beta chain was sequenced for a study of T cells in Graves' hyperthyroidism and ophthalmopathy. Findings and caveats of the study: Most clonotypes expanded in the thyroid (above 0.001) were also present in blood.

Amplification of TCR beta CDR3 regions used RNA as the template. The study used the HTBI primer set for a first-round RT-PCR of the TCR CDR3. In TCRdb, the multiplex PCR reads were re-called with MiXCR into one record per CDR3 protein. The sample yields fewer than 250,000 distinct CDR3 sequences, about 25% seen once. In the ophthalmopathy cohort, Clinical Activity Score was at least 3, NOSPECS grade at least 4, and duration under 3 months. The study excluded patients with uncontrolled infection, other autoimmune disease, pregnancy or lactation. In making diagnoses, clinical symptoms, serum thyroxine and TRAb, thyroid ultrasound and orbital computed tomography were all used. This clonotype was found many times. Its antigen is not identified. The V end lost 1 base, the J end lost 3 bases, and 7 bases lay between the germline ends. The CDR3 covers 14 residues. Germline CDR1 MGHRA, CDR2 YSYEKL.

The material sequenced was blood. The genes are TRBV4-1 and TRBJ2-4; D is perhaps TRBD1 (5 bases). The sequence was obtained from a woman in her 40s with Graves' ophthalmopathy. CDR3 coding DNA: TGCGCCAGCAGCCAAGTAGGGGTCAAAAACATTCAGTACTTC. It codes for CASSQVGVKNIQYF.